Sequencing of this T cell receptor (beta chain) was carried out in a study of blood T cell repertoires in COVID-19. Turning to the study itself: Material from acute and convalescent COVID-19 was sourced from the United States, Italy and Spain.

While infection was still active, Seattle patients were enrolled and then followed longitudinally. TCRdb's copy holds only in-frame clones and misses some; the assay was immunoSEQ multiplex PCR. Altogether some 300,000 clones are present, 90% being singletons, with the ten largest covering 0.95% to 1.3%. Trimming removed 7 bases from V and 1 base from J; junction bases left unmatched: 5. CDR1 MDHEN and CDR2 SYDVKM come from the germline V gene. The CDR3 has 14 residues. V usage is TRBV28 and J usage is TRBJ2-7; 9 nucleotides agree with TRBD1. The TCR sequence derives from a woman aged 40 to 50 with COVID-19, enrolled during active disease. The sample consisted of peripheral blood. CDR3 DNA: TGTGCCAGCAACATACAGGGGGCGTCCTACGAGCAGTACTTC. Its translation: CASNIQGASYEQYF.